Following are 14 T cell receptor beta chains from one sample sequenced in a study of beta chain features in type 1 diabetes. The whole isolated RNA underwent reverse transcription, so sequencing captured expressed TCRB transcripts. Assay used: immunoSEQ multiplex PCR; TCRdb lists only in-frame clones, some missing. The sample yields about 150,000 clones, roughly a tenth seen once. Sequenced: central memory CD4+ T cells from blood. These receptors were collected from a man between 18 and 35 years old in good health.

This clone turned up a few times. The rearrangement links TRBV6-5 to TRBJ1-6; TRBD1 aligns across 8 bases. J was trimmed by 10 bases and V by 7 bases; bases with no gene match: 9. Germline CDR1 MNHEY, CDR2 SVGAGI. The CDR3 sequence is 14 residues long. CDR3 in amino acids: CASNLGTGASPLHF. CDR3 sequence (DNA): TGTGCCAGCAATCTGGGGACAGGAGCATCACCCCTCCACTTT.

The V and J genes are TRBV19 and TRBJ2-2; TRBD1 matches at 9 bases. Looked up from germline, CDR1 is LNHDA and CDR2 is SQIVND (reference sequence). This CDR3 has 13 amino acids. V lost 6 bases and J lost 6; bases outside the gene matches: 2. This CDR3 is CASRGQGSGELFF. In DNA form, the CDR3 reads TGTGCCAGTAGAGGACAGGGGTCCGGGGAGCTGTTTTTT.

J is TRBJ1-4 and V is TRBV29-1; perhaps TRBD1 as D (5 bases). CDR3 size: 12 residues. Germline loops: CDR1 SQVTM, CDR2 ANQGSEA. With 6 bases removed from V and 7 bases from J, the gap between germline ends came to 12 bases. DNA of the CDR3: TGCAGCGTCCGGGACTCTGCTGAAAAACTGTTTTTT. Its translation is CSVRDSAEKLFF.

This CDR3 reads CASSSPSSRGGYEQYF. CDR3 nucleotide sequence: TGTGCCAGCAGCTCTCCGAGTAGTAGGGGGGGATACGAGCAGTACTTC. This chain links TRBV11-2 with TRBJ2-7, with a weak D call TRBD2 (7 bases). CDR1 is SGHAT, CDR2 FQNNGV, per germline. V was cut by 4 bases and J by 4 bases, with 20 bases left in between. The CDR3 contains 16 residues.

The gene calls are TRBV19 and TRBJ1-5, with TRBD1 identical over 12 bases. CDR1 LNHDA and CDR2 SQIVND come from the germline V gene (reference sequence). CDR3 length: 14 amino acids. The V and J ends lost 6 bases and 6 bases, in that order; junction bases with no gene match: 3. The CDR3 DNA sequence: TGTGCCAGTAGCGGGACAGGGGGCAGTCAGCCCCAGCATTTT. Translated: CASSGTGGSQPQHF.

This clone was seen more than once but under ten times. The chain combines TRBV7-2 with TRBJ2-1, with 9 bases lining up with TRBD1. Germline CDR1 and CDR2: SGHTA and FQGNSA. V gave up 4 bases and J gave up 5 bases; unmatched junction bases: 6. This CDR3 is built from 15 residues. CDR3 coding DNA: TGTGCCAGCAGCTCCACCAACAGGGGGCACAATGAGCAGTTCTTC. It is translated as CASSSTNRGHNEQFF.

There are a few counts of this clone. The gene calls are TRBV11-2 and TRBJ2-5; possible D gene TRBD2, 5 bases. The CDR3 is 14 residues long. Germline-derived CDR1 and CDR2 are SGHAT and FQNNGV. V lost 1 base, J lost 1 base, and 7 bases lay in between. The CDR3 spells CASSLVEGQETQYF. As DNA, the CDR3 is TGTGCCAGCAGCTTAGTCGAGGGCCAAGAGACCCAGTACTTC.

This clone was picked up a small number of times. V gene TRBV18 combines with J gene TRBJ1-6; possible D gene TRBD1, 6 bases. Germline-derived CDR1 and CDR2 are KGHSH and LQKENI. V dropped 6 bases and J dropped 8 bases, with 14 bases sitting between them. This CDR3 spans 14 amino acids. CDR3 protein: CASSSTGIDSPLHF. The CDR3 DNA reads as TGTGCCAGCTCTTCTACAGGGATAGATTCACCCCTCCACTTT.

The gene calls are TRBV6-1 and TRBJ2-5; TRBD2 agrees at 7 bases. The V and J ends lost 3 bases and 4 bases, in that order; junction bases with no gene match: 8. Germline V gives CDR1 MNHNS, CDR2 SASEGT. CDR3 length equals 15 residues. Here the CDR3 reads CASSDLAGRGETQYF. The CDR3 nucleotides read TGTGCCAGCAGTGATTTGGCAGGGAGGGGAGAGACCCAGTACTTC.

Many counts were recorded for this clone. This sequence joins TRBV30 and TRBJ2-7; TRBD1 is a possible D gene (6 bases). From germline, CDR1 is GTSNPN and CDR2 SVGIG (reference sequence). The CDR3 contains 17 residues. With 3 bases removed from V and 1 base from J, the gap between germline ends came to 22 bases. This CDR3 reads CAWRQTGNGPRSYEQYF. CDR3 sequence (DNA): TGTGCCTGGAGACAGACAGGTAATGGGCCAAGGTCCTACGAGCAGTACTTC.

The CDR3 DNA sequence: TGTGCCAGCAGCTTTAGGGGGACGAACACTGAAGCTTTCTTT. This gives the protein CASSFRGTNTEAFF. This chain uses TRBV11-2 with TRBJ1-1; weak D call: TRBD1 (6 bases). The V gene lost 3 bases and the J gene lost 1 base, with 9 bases spanning the gap. Germline lookup yields CDR1 SGHAT and CDR2 FQNNGV. The CDR3 runs 14 residues.

This clone was detected only a few times. The chain has TRBV6-6 and TRBJ1-2, with 7 positions matching TRBD1. Germline V CDR1 and CDR2: MNHNY, SVGAGI (reference sequence). Germline trimming cut 6 bases from V and 5 bases from J; bases unmatched to any gene: 3. The CDR3 spans 12 residues. The CDR3 protein is CASRGQLYGYTF. CDR3 in DNA: TGTGCCAGCAGGGGACAGTTATATGGCTACACCTTC.

This chain uses TRBV4-1 with TRBJ1-3, with TRBD1 as a possible D gene (5 bases). Trimming shortened V by 0 bases and J by 4 bases, and 19 bases separated the two germline ends. Germline CDR1 reads MGHRA; CDR2 reads YSYEKL. This CDR3 comprises 18 residues. CDR3 sequence: CASSQDTMGQGGGNTIYF. As DNA, the CDR3 is TGCGCCAGCAGCCAAGACACGATGGGGCAGGGTGGGGGAAACACCATATATTTT.

The table lists this clone with a few counts. Written as DNA, the CDR3 is TGTGCCAGCAGCCCGAGGACAGGGGGCGCAGATACGCAGTATTTT. It encodes CASSPRTGGADTQYF. V and J are TRBV7-9 and TRBJ2-3; 11 nucleotides line up with TRBD1. V was clipped by 5 bases and J by 4 bases; unmatched bases: 5. This CDR3 region has 15 residues. In germline, CDR1 is SEHNR, CDR2 FQNEAQ (reference sequence).